What follows describes a single T cell receptor (beta chain). It has no known antigen specificity. No much larger clonotype is one base removed from it; base qualities were not supplied. The sample belongs to a study of metastatic and nonmetastatic thyroid tumors (dated by TCRdb to about 2020). About the study as a whole: The researchers compared repertoires between peripheral blood samples and tumor or nodule tissue samples from patients with malignant or benign thyroid disease. Study-wide findings and limitations: In both blood and tumor samples, TCR beta diversity was reported to be significantly higher in malignant tumors than in benign nodules.

The method was PCR. The data were produced on an Illumina HiSeq 4000. High-throughput sequencing was used to profile the TCR beta-chain CDR3 region of each patient. The study's own analysis went as follows. A classifier to discriminate distant-metastatic papillary thyroid cancer patients was built from CDR3 differences across clinicopathological groups. The Shannon index was used to assess repertoire diversity, and the Morisita-Horn index was used to assess tumor-blood repertoire similarity. TCRdb redid the processing of the public reads, applying fastp at Q25 and MiXCR, and retained in-frame beta chains. None of the V and J calls come from the authors' own analysis; TCRdb made them. This sample holds fewer than 20,000 clones; more than 15% were observed only once. Together, the top ten hold 15% to 20% of the sample. None of the patients had been given any treatment before thyroid surgery. Using T-cell receptor beta sequencing, the researchers looked back retrospectively at clinical samples from patients, gathered between about 2011 and 2019.

There are 15 amino acids in the CDR3, from cysteine to phenylalanine inclusive. The CDR3 DNA has 45 bases and is translated from base 1. CDR1 and CDR2 were assigned from the germline V gene as SGDLS and YYNGEE. V sheds 3 bases and J sheds 9 bases, leaving 19 bases between their ends. Sequencing used blood. The clonotype was recovered from a female donor with papillary thyroid cancer or a benign thyroid nodule (not recorded which). Some clones in this sample may be carry-over from other donors' samples. The chain joins TRBV9 to TRBJ2-1; TRBD2 is a possible D gene, resting on 5 matching bases. The CDR3 region has the sequence CASSALGSRRTEQFF. The DNA is as follows: TGTGCCAGCAGCGCTCTGGGTAGCAGGAGGACTGAGCAGTTCTTC. Reference TRBV9 and TRBJ2-1 proteins supply the regions before and after the CDR3; the full variable domain is: DSGVTQTPKHLITATGQRVTLRCSPRSGDLSVYWYQQSLDQGLQFLIQYYNGEERAKGNILERFSAQQFPDLHSELNLSSLELGDSALYFCASSALGSRRTEQFFGPGTRLTVL.